The present T cell receptor beta chain was sequenced within a study of T cell repertoires in cytomegalovirus infection. TCRdb reprocessed the reads via MiXCR and lists one record per CDR3 protein. The repertoire holds about 220,000 distinct CDR3 sequences, with 30% to 45% as singletons. A word on this clonotype: The antigen remains undetermined.

V was pared by 8 bases and J by 7 bases, with 6 bases between. The CDR3 has 11 residues. The germline gives CDR1 SNHLY, CDR2 FYNNEI. The gene calls are TRBV2 and TRBJ1-6; the D is unclear. The specimen comprised CD8+ T cells from cultured PBMCs, sampled from culture after CMV antigen stimulation. The clonotype was recovered from a human donor in good health (CMV status not recorded). Some clones in this sample may be carry-over from other donors' samples. The CDR3 sequence: CASGPNSPLHF. For the CDR3, the DNA is TGTGCCAGCGGGCCGAATTCACCCCTCCACTTT.